The rows below give T cell receptor beta chains drawn from one sample of a study of T cells in Graves' hyperthyroidism and ophthalmopathy. Each CDR3 protein gets one entry after TCRdb re-called the multiplex PCR reads with MiXCR. The sample contains roughly 740,000 distinct CDR3 sequences, about 15% of which appear only once. Specimen: blood. Receptors originate from a man in his late teens or twenties with Graves' hyperthyroidism. The CDR3 runs from the conserved cysteine through the conserved F or W. D genes are given only for firm matches. Part of the rows lack a size; the others show once, few, many or a class for expanded clones.

DNA,CDR3,size,V,J,D
TGTGCCAGTAGTATAGACCCCGACAGGGAGGTGAGAAATCAGCCCCAGCATTTT,CASSIDPDREVRNQPQHF,few,TRBV19,TRBJ1-5,TRBD1
TGCAGCGTCCCCCCGGGAGCCACGGGGGGGACCCAGTACTTC,CSVPPGATGGTQYF,-,TRBV29-1,TRBJ2-5,TRBD2
TGTGCCAGCAGCTACGCAGGGGCGATGAACACTGAAGCTTTCTTT,CASSYAGAMNTEAFF,few,TRBV28,TRBJ1-1,-
TGTGCCAGCAGCAGCGCCGGGACCTACGAGCAGTACTTC,CASSSAGTYEQYF,many,TRBV5-6,TRBJ2-7,-
TGTGCCAGCAGTCGAGCTCGGTGGGGGGGATCGTACGAGCAGTACTTC,CASSRARWGGSYEQYF,-,TRBV11-2,TRBJ2-7,TRBD2
TGTGCCAGCAGTGACGCGGACAGGCCTCGCGGGTACTACGAGCAGTACTTC,CASSDADRPRGYYEQYF,many,TRBV6-1,TRBJ2-7,TRBD1
TGTGCCAGCAGCCCCGGGGGGAACACTGAAGCTTTCTTT,CASSPGGNTEAFF,many,TRBV18,TRBJ1-1,-
TGCAGTGCTAGAGACGGGCCAGGGGGCACGTACATTCAGTACTTC,CSARDGPGGTYIQYF,many,TRBV20-1,TRBJ2-4,TRBD1
TGCAGTGCTAGAGGGACTAGCGATTACGAGCAGTACTTC,CSARGTSDYEQYF,-,TRBV20-1,TRBJ2-7,TRBD2
TGTGCCAGCAGCCGCCTAGCGGGAGTAACTGACGAGCAGTACTTC,CASSRLAGVTDEQYF,-,TRBV3-1,TRBJ2-7,TRBD2
TGTGCCAGCAGCGTCACTCCTAGCAATCAGCCCCAGCATTTT,CASSVTPSNQPQHF,many,TRBV7-2,TRBJ1-5,-
TGCAGTGCTAGTACATTCTGGCCAGGGACCTATGGCTACACCTTC,CSASTFWPGTYGYTF,-,TRBV20-1,TRBJ1-2,-
TGTGCCAGCAGCCCGTGGAAGGGGAAGACAGATACGCAGTATTTT,CASSPWKGKTDTQYF,many,TRBV11-2,TRBJ2-3,-
TGTGCCAGTAGTGTCCGCACTAGCAGTCTCTCCTACAATGAGCAGTTCTTC,CASSVRTSSLSYNEQFF,-,TRBV19,TRBJ2-1,-
TGTGCCAGCAGCCCAAGCGGGAGGGGTGGCACAGATACGCAGTATTTT,CASSPSGRGGTDTQYF,many,TRBV7-9,TRBJ2-3,TRBD2
TGTGCCAGCAGCTTTCCCCTAGCGGGTGTAAACACAGATACGCAGTATTTT,CASSFPLAGVNTDTQYF,-,TRBV5-4,TRBJ2-3,TRBD2
TGCGCCAGCAGCTTGGAGACGGGCCCCCTTACTTTC,CASSLETGPLTF,once,TRBV5-1,TRBJ2-6,-
TGTGCCAGTAGTATTGGACTAGCCTACGAGCAGTACTTC,CASSIGLAYEQYF,few,TRBV19,TRBJ2-7,TRBD2